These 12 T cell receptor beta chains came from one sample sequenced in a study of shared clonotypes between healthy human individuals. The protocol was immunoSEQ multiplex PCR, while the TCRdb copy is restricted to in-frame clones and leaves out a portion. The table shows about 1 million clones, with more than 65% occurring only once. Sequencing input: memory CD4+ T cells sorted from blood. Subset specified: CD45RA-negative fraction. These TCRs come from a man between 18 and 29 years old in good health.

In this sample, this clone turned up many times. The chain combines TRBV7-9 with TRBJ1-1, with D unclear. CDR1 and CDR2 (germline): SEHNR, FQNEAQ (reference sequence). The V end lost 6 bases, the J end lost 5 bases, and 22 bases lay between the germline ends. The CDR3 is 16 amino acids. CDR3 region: CASRTPPGLKVTEAFF. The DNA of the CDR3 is TGTGCCAGCAGAACCCCACCCGGTTTGAAGGTTACTGAAGCTTTCTTT.

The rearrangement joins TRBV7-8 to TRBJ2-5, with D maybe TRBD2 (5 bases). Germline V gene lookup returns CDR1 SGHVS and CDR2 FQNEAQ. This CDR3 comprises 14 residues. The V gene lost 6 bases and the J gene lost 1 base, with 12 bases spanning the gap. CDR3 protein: CASSFRDFQETQYF. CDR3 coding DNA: TGTGCCAGCAGTTTCCGGGATTTCCAAGAGACCCAGTACTTC.

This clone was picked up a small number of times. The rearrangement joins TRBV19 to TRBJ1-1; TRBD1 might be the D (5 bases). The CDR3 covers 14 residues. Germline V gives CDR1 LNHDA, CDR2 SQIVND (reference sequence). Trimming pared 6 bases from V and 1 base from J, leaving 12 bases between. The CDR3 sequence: CASSRKGQNTEAFF. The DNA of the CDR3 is TGTGCCAGTAGCAGAAAAGGACAGAACACTGAAGCTTTCTTT.

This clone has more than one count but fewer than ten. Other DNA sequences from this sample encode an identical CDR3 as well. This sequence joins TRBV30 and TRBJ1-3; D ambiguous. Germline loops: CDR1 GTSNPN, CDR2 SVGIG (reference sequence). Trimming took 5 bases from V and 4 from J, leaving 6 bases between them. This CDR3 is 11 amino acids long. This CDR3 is CAWGEGNTIYF. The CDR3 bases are TGTGCCTGGGGGGAAGGAAACACCATATATTTT.

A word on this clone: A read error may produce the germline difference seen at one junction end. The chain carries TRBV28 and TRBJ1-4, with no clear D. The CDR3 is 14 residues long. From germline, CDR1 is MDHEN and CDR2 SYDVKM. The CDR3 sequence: CASSFLGGGERLFF. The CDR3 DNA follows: TGTGCCAGCAGTTTTTTGGGTGGTGGCGAAAGACTGTTTTTT.

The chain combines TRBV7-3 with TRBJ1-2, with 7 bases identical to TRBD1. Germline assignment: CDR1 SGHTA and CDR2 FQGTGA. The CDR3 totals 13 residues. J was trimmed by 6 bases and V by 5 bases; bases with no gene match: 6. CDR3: CASSPTGADGYTF. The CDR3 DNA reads TGTGCCAGCAGCCCTACAGGGGCGGATGGCTACACCTTC.

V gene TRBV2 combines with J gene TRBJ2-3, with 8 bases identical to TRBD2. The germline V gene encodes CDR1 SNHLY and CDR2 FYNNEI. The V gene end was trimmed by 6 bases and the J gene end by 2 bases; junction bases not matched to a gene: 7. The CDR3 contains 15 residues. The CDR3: CASREFSGVTDTQYF. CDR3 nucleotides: TGTGCCAGCAGAGAATTTAGCGGGGTCACAGATACGCAGTATTTT.

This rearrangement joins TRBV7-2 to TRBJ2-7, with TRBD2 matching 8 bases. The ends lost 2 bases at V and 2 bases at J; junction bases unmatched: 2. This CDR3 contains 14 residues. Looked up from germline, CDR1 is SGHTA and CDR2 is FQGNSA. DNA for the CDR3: TGTGCCAGCAGCTTACATAGCGGGACCTACGAGCAGTACTTC. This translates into CASSLHSGTYEQYF.

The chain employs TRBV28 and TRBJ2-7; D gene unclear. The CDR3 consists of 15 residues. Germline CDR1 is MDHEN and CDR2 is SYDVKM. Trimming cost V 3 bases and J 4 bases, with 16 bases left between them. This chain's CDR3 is CASSFTVNLPYEQYF. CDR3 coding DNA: TGTGCCAGCAGTTTTACGGTAAACCTGCCGTACGAGCAGTACTTC.

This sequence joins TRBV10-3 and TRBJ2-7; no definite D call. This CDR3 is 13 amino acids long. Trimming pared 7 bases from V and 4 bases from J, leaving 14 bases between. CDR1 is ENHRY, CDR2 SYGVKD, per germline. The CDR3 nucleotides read TGTGCCATCACGGAGACTGTCGGTTACGAGCAGTACTTC. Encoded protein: CAITETVGYEQYF.

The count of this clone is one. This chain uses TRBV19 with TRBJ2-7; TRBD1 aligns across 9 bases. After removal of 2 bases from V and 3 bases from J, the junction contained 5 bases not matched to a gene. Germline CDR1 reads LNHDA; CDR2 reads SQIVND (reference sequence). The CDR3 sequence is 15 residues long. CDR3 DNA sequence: TGTGCCAGTAGTATACGGCCGGGACAGGGCTACGAGCAGTACTTC. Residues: CASSIRPGQGYEQYF.

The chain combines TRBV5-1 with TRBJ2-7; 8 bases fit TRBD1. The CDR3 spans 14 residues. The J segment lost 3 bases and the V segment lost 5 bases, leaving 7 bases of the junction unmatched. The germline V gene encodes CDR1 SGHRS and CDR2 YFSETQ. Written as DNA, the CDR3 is TGCGCCAGCAGGGCGAATACAGGGGGCTACGAGCAGTACTTC. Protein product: CASRANTGGYEQYF.